The 22 T cell receptor beta chains listed next were all sequenced from one sample in a study of blood T cell repertoires in COVID-19. Method: immunoSEQ multiplex PCR; TCRdb's copy keeps in-frame clones and lacks some. This table has about 170,000 clones, around 82% appearing once. The sample consisted of peripheral blood. The receptors stem from a human donor with acute or convalescent COVID-19. The donor label of this sample is uncertain.

The sample holds one count of this clone. The rearrangement uses TRBV2 and TRBJ2-1; 9 positions match TRBD1. Germline trimming cut 6 bases from V and 8 bases from J; bases unmatched to any gene: 2. Looked up from germline, CDR1 is SNHLY and CDR2 is FYNNEI. The CDR3 runs 12 residues. The CDR3 sequence is CASSRQGDEQFF. The DNA of the CDR3 is TGTGCCAGCAGCCGACAGGGGGATGAGCAGTTCTTC.

This clone came up a few times. The chain couples TRBV5-8 to TRBJ1-1, with D maybe TRBD1 (6 bases). Germline loops: CDR1 SGHTS, CDR2 YDEGEE. The CDR3 is 15 residues long. Deletions cut 7 bases from V and 1 base from J, with 17 bases between. CDR3 amino acids: CASPGTGTRNTEAFF. CDR3 in DNA: TGTGCCAGCCCGGGGACCGGGACACGGAACACTGAAGCTTTCTTT.

The J gene is TRBJ1-5, the V gene TRBV19, with a weak D call TRBD1 (6 bases). Germline V gives CDR1 LNHDA, CDR2 SQIVND (reference sequence). Trimming removed 3 bases at V and 6 bases at J, with 15 bases between. This CDR3 contains 15 residues. The CDR3 coding sequence is TGTGCCAGTAGTATGGCGGGCGGGGGCGGTCAGCCCCAGCATTTT. Amino acids: CASSMAGGGGQPQHF.

This chain uses TRBV11-2 with TRBJ2-3, with unresolved D. V lost 1 base to trimming and J lost 2 bases, with 13 bases between them. CDR3 length: 16 residues. Looked up from germline, CDR1 is SGHAT and CDR2 is FQNNGV. DNA for the CDR3: TGTGCCAGCAGCTTAGGGAGAAGTCTACACACAGATACGCAGTATTTT. Translation: CASSLGRSLHTDTQYF.

A single count supports this clone. V gene TRBV18 combines with J gene TRBJ2-3; 8 bases are a match to TRBD2. Germline trimming cut 6 bases from V and 4 bases from J; bases unmatched to any gene: 3. The germline CDR1 and CDR2 sequences are KGHSH and LQKENI. This CDR3 has 13 amino acids. The CDR3 region has the DNA TGTGCCAGCTCGCTTAGCGGGGCAGATACGCAGTATTTT. As protein: CASSLSGADTQYF.

On this clone: One end of the junction fails to match germline, which may point to a read error. The V gene is TRBV10-1, the J gene TRBJ2-5; a possible D gene is TRBD2 (5 bases). The CDR3 covers 13 residues. CDR1 and CDR2 (germline): WNHNN, SYGVQD (reference sequence). The CDR3 here is CASSDVDGIRSDF. In DNA form, the CDR3 reads TGCGCCAGCAGTGATGTGGACGGGATCCGGTCGGACTTC.

The genes are TRBV5-5 and TRBJ2-3; 10 nucleotides align to TRBD2. The CDR3 extends over 16 amino acids. Germline-derived CDR1 and CDR2 are SGHKS and YYEKEE (reference sequence). V gave up 4 bases and J gave up 6 bases; unmatched junction bases: 11. CDR3 bases: TGTGCCAGCAGCCTATTCCTAGCGGGAGTGGGGGATACGCAGTATTTT. Translation: CASSLFLAGVGDTQYF. Full variable domain (missing parts from reference TRBV5-5 and TRBJ2-3): DAGVTQSPTHLIKTRGQQVTLRCSPISGHKSVSWYQQVLGQGPQFIFQYYEKEERGRGNFPDRFSARQFPNYSSELNVNALLLGDSALYLCASSLFLAGVGDTQYFGPGTRLTVL.

V is TRBV15 and J is TRBJ2-4, with 8 bases matching TRBD1. V was clipped by 6 bases and J by 1 base; unmatched bases: 11. This CDR3 spans 17 amino acids. Germline V lookup: CDR1 LNHNV, CDR2 YYDKDF (reference sequence). CDR3 nucleotide sequence: TGTGCCACCAGAGGTTCAGGACAGGGATCCGCCAAAAACATTCAGTACTTC. Translated, it gives CATRGSGQGSAKNIQYF. The whole variable domain, remainder taken from reference TRBV15 and TRBJ2-4, is DAMVIQNPRYQVTQFGKPVTLSCSQTLNHNVMYWYQQKSSQAPKLLFHYYDKDFNNEADTPDNFQSRRPNTSFCFLDIRSPGLGDTAMYLCATRGSGQGSAKNIQYFGAGTRLSVL.

This clone was found once. This chain joins TRBV7-8 and TRBJ2-1, with 11 bases aligning to TRBD2. Trimming cost V 3 bases and J 15 bases; bases outside gene matches: 16. The V gene's germline CDR1 is SGHVS and CDR2 FQNEAQ. This CDR3 has 16 amino acids. The CDR3 nucleotides read TGTGCCAGCAGCTTTGTTGGACTAGCGGGCCCCTTAGGATCGTTCTTC. This encodes CASSFVGLAGPLGSFF.

The chain links TRBV2 to TRBJ1-1, with a weak D call TRBD1 (5 bases). This CDR3 is built from 16 residues. With 6 bases removed from V and 0 bases from J, the gap between germline ends came to 17 bases. Looked up from germline, CDR1 is SNHLY and CDR2 is FYNNEI. This CDR3 reads CASRERGGLVNTEAFF. Here the CDR3 DNA reads TGTGCCAGCAGAGAAAGGGGTGGGCTCGTGAACACTGAAGCTTTCTTT. Full variable domain (remainder filled in from reference TRBV2 and TRBJ1-1): EPEVTQTPSHQVTQMGQEVILRCVPISNHLYFYWYRQILGQKVEFLVSFYNNEISEKSEIFDDQFSVERPDGSNFTLKIRSTKLEDSAMYFCASRERGGLVNTEAFFGQGTRLTVV.

This clone is a singleton in its sample. The genes are TRBV11-2 and TRBJ2-1; D might be TRBD1 (5 bases). CDR3 length: 16 residues. Germline V lookup: CDR1 SGHAT, CDR2 FQNNGV. The V end was cut by 5 bases, the J end by 2 bases, with 16 bases between. CDR3 protein: CASSQNPKGPYNEQFF. The CDR3 DNA is TGTGCCAGCAGCCAAAACCCCAAGGGGCCCTACAATGAGCAGTTCTTC.

The chain combines TRBV7-9 with TRBJ1-4, with D possibly matching TRBD1 (5 bases). Germline CDR1 reads SEHNR; CDR2 reads FQNEAQ (reference sequence). The CDR3 is 15 amino acids. Trimming took 5 bases from V and 3 from J, leaving 13 bases between them. The CDR3 region is CASSPGQGSNEKLFF. In DNA form, the CDR3 reads TGTGCCAGCAGCCCTGGCCAGGGCTCTAATGAAAAACTGTTTTTT.

The chain employs TRBV2 and TRBJ1-4; no firm D call. CDR1 is SNHLY and CDR2 is FYNNEI in the germline V gene. V was clipped by 6 bases and J by 3 bases, with 11 bases between them. The CDR3 totals 14 residues. The DNA for the CDR3 is TGTGCCAGCAGGGTAGGGAGGGCTAATGAAAAACTGTTTTTT. It specifies CASRVGRANEKLFF. The full variable domain, with the rest looked up from reference TRBV2 and TRBJ1-4, is EPEVTQTPSHQVTQMGQEVILRCVPISNHLYFYWYRQILGQKVEFLVSFYNNEISEKSEIFDDQFSVERPDGSNFTLKIRSTKLEDSAMYFCASRVGRANEKLFFGSGTQLSVL.

This chain links TRBV6-5 with TRBJ2-2; 8 bases are a match to TRBD2. V lost 10 bases to trimming and J lost 2 bases; unmatched junction nucleotides: 6. The CDR3 loop spans 14 amino acids. Germline V gene data show CDR1 as MNHEY and CDR2 as SVGAGI. CDR3 amino acids: CANQAGDNTGELFF. In DNA, the CDR3 is TGTGCCAACCAAGCGGGAGATAACACCGGGGAGCTGTTTTTT.

The V call is TRBV6-5, the J call TRBJ2-3; 7 bases match TRBD2. Germline loops: CDR1 MNHEY, CDR2 SVGAGI. This CDR3 comprises 15 residues. The V gene end was trimmed by 6 bases and the J gene end by 2 bases; junction bases not matched to a gene: 8. DNA of the CDR3: TGTGCCAGCAGACTTCTGGGACTAATCACAGATACGCAGTATTTT. This codes for CASRLLGLITDTQYF.

CDR3 sequence: CASSSTGDWNQPQHF. In nucleotides, the CDR3 is TGTGCCAGCAGCTCCACAGGGGACTGGAATCAGCCCCAGCATTTT. This chain links TRBV5-5 with TRBJ1-5; 7 bases agree with TRBD1. The V gene end was trimmed by 3 bases and the J gene end by 4 bases; junction bases not matched to a gene: 7. The CDR3 has 15 amino acids. Germline values: CDR1 SGHKS, CDR2 YYEKEE (reference sequence).

V is TRBV11-2 and J is TRBJ2-7; 8 positions agree with TRBD1. The CDR3 runs 14 residues. V shed 5 bases and J 5 bases; nucleotides not matched to a gene: 8. The germline gives CDR1 SGHAT, CDR2 FQNNGV. In DNA form, the CDR3 reads TGTGCCAGCAGCGCTACGACAGGGGCCCACGAGCAGTACTTC. Translating it yields CASSATTGAHEQYF.

The J gene is TRBJ1-2, the V gene TRBV3-1 (or the pseudogene TRBV3-2); D might be TRBD1 (6 bases). The CDR3 is 11 amino acids. The V end lost 5 bases, the J end lost 8 bases, and 9 bases lay between the germline ends. Looked up from germline, CDR1 is LGHDT and CDR2 is YNNKEL (reference sequence). In DNA, the CDR3 is TGTGCCAGCAGCTCAGGGGAAGGCTACACCTTC. Its protein is CASSSGEGYTF.

J is TRBJ1-5 and V is TRBV19; TRBD1 is a possible D gene (5 bases). CDR3 length equals 16 residues. Germline CDR1 is LNHDA and CDR2 is SQIVND (reference sequence). The V gene lost 6 bases and the J gene lost 1 base, with 16 bases spanning the gap. CDR3 amino acids: CASSRPPRQSNQPQHF. The CDR3 DNA is TGTGCCAGTAGCCGTCCCCCACGACAGAGCAATCAGCCCCAGCATTTT.

The chain is built from TRBV2 and TRBJ1-5; D uncertain. Between the trimmed V and J ends, which lost 1 base and 4 bases, there was a span of 14 bases. Looked up from germline, CDR1 is SNHLY and CDR2 is FYNNEI. The CDR3 has 16 amino acids. The CDR3 nucleotides are TGTGCCAGCAGTGAAGGATTTGGCAATCAGAATCAGCCCCAGCATTTT. Amino acids: CASSEGFGNQNQPQHF.

This chain links TRBV30 with TRBJ1-3; 8 bases align to TRBD1. CDR1 and CDR2 (germline): GTSNPN, SVGIG (reference sequence). CDR3 length: 14 residues. V lost 7 bases and J lost 4; bases outside the gene matches: 9. In nucleotides, the CDR3 is TGTGCCTCGGCGACAGGGGCAAAAGGAAACACCATATATTTT. It translates to CASATGAKGNTIYF.

The gene calls are TRBV5-1 and TRBJ1-1; no firm D call. The CDR3 covers 14 residues. The germline V gene has CDR1 SGHRS and CDR2 YFSETQ. The ends were cut back, 3 bases at V and 4 bases at J, with 13 bases in the middle. The CDR3, as DNA: TGCGCCAGCAGCTCGAACGGGGAAAGCACTGAAGCTTTCTTT. Translated, it gives CASSSNGESTEAFF.